The entry that follows covers one TCR beta chain sequence. The CDR3 is 17 residues long. The germline V gene encodes CDR1 MNHEY and CDR2 SMNVEV (reference sequence). V dropped 6 bases and J dropped 4 bases, with 23 bases sitting between them. Ages ranged from about 18 to 89 years, with residence in 24 US areas. Cohort allocation depended upon clinical history that participants reported. This entry comes from a study of blood T cell repertoires in COVID-19. On the study more broadly: Material from acute and convalescent COVID-19 was sourced from the United States, Italy and Spain.

The authors' processing: Estimation of nucleated cell counts was performed using reference gene primer amplification. Clones were read by immunoSEQ multiplex PCR, and TCRdb kept only the in-frame ones, dropping some. That table gives V, J and clone size, and the DNA gave D and trimming. The sample has a few hundred thousand clones; approximately 88% are singletons. Sequencing was done on a sample of PBMCs or T cells enriched from blood (not recorded which). The chain links TRBV27 to TRBJ2-3, with D maybe TRBD1 (5 bases). This TCR was sampled from a man aged 18 to 30 with acute COVID-19. The CDR3 DNA follows: TGTGCCAGCAGGACCCTGGGATGGGGCGTCGGACCAGATACGCAGTATTTT. Its protein product is CASRTLGWGVGPDTQYF.